This T cell receptor beta chain was identified in a study of T cell changes during pregnancy in multiple sclerosis. Germline V gene data show CDR1 as ENHRY and CDR2 as SYGVKD. The CDR3 is 13 amino acids. V was clipped by 2 bases and J by 2 bases, with 6 bases between them. Some clones are missing from TCRdb's copy, which holds only in-frame ones; the method was immunoSEQ multiplex PCR. The data contain about 28,000 clones, 89% of them singletons. The source was CD4+ T cells from peripheral blood mononuclear cells, collected in the second trimester of pregnancy. The sequence was obtained from a female donor with multiple sclerosis, enrolled in a pregnancy study. The chain employs TRBV10-3 and TRBJ1-2; D is uncertain. CDR3 in amino acids: CAISEDTNYGYTF. The CDR3 DNA reads as TGTGCCATCAGTGAGGACACGAACTATGGCTACACCTTC.